This T cell receptor beta chain came from a study of cytomegalovirus exposure and HLA in healthy donors. The CDR3 consists of 15 residues. V was trimmed by 0 bases and J by 2 bases, leaving 11 bases between them. The V gene's germline CDR1 is MGHRA and CDR2 YSYEKL. Produced via immunoSEQ multiplex PCR; TCRdb's table is partial and in-frame only. The sample has roughly 250,000 clones, 86% seen once; the top ten hold 0.95% to 1.5%. Overall study findings and caveats: It was reportedly the case that the classifier diagnosed cytomegalovirus status with high specificity and sensitivity. The study recorded more than 150 TCR beta chains that were cytomegalovirus-associated.

Details on this clone: What it binds is unknown.

The chain has TRBV4-1 and TRBJ2-7; D might be TRBD2 (6 bases). Sequencing was performed on PBMCs. The clonotype was recovered from a woman aged 30 to 39 in good health and CMV-seropositive. The CDR3: CASSQEPGETYEQYF. The CDR3, as DNA: TGCGCCAGCAGCCAAGAGCCGGGAGAAACCTACGAGCAGTACTTC.